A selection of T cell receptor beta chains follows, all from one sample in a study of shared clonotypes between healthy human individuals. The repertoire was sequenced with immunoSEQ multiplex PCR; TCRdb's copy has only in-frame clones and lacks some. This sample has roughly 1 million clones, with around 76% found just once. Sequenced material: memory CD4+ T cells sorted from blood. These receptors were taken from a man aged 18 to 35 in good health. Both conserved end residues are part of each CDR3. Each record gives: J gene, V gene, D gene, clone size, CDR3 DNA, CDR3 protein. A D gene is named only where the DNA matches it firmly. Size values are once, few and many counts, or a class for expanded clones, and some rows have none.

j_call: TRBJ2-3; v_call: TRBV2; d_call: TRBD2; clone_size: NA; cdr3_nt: TGTGCCAGCACGGCGGGAGAGGCTTATACGCAGTATTTT; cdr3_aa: CASTAGEAYTQYF
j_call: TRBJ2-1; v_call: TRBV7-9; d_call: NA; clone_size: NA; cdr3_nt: TGTGCCAGCAGCTTAGATAGTAGGGTTGAGCAGTTCTTC; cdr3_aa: CASSLDSRVEQFF
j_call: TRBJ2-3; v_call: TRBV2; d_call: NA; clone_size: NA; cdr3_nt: TGTGCCAGCAGTGCCGTCGGCACAGATACGCAGTATTTT; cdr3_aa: CASSAVGTDTQYF
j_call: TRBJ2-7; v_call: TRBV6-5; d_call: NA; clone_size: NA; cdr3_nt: TGTGCCAGCAGAAGGGACGGTTCCTACGAGCAGTACTTC; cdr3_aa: CASRRDGSYEQYF
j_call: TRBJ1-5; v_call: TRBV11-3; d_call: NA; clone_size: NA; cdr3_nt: TGTGCCAGCAGCTTATTTCAGCCCCAGCATTTT; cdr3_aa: CASSLFQPQHF
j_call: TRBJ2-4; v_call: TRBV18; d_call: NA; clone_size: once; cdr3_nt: TGTGCCAGCTCACCACCGGCCGGCCCGAGGGGCATTCAGTACTTC; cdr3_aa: CASSPPAGPRGIQYF
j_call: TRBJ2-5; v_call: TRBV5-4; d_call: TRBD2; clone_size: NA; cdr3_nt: TGTGCCAGCAGCTTAACTAGCGACGGACAAGAGACCCAGTACTTC; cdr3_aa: CASSLTSDGQETQYF
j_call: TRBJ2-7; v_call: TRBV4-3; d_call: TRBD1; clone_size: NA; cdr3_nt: TGCGCCAGCAGCCCGAGGGTGGGGACAGGGGCCGAGCAGTACTTC; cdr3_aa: CASSPRVGTGAEQYF
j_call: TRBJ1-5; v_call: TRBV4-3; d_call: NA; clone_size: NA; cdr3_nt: TGCGCCAGCAGCCAAGATATGGCGCTCAATCAGCCCCAGCATTTT; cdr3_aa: CASSQDMALNQPQHF
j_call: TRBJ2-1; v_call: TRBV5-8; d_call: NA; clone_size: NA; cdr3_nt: TGTGCCAGCAGTCGCGGTCCTAATTCCTACAATGAGCAGTTCTTC; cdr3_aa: CASSRGPNSYNEQFF
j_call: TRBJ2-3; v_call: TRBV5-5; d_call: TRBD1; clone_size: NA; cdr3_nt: TGTGCCAGCAGCTTCGGGGACAGATTCACAGATACGCAGTATTTT; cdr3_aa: CASSFGDRFTDTQYF
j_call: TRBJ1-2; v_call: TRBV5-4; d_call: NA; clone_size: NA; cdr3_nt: TGTGCCAGCAGCTTGGATTTAGAGGGCACCCTAAGGAGAGGCTACACCTTC; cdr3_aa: CASSLDLEGTLRRGYTF
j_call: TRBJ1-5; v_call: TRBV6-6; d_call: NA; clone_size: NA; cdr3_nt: TGTGCCAGCACTACCAGGGACTTTAGCAATCAGCCCCAGCATTTT; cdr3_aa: CASTTRDFSNQPQHF
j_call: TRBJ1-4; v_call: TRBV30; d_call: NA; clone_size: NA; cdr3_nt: TGTGCCTGGAGTGCACCTGGGGGGCTTTGGAAACTGTTTTTT; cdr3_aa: CAWSAPGGLWKLFF
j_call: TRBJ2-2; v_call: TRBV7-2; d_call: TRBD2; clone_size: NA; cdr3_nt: TGTGCCAGCAGCTTAGTGCTCCTCCTAGCGGGAGGCAAGGCCGGGGAGCTGTTTTTT; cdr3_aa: CASSLVLLLAGGKAGELFF
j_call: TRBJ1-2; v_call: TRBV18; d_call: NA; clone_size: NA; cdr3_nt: TGTGCCAGCTCACCGACGGCAGCGGCTAACTATGGCTACACCTTC; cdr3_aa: CASSPTAAANYGYTF
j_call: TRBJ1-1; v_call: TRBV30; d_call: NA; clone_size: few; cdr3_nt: TGTGCCTGGACCCAGGGCGGAAACACTGAAGCTTTCTTT; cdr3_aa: CAWTQGGNTEAFF
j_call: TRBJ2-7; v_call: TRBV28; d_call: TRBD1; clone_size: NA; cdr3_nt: TGTGCCAGCAGCCGGGGACAGCGGTTCGACGAGCAGTACTTC; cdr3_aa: CASSRGQRFDEQYF
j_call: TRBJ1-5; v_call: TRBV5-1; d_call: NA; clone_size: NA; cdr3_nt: TGCGCCAGCAGCCCCGAACCGGGTTGGAATCAGCCCCAGCATTTT; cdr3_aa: CASSPEPGWNQPQHF
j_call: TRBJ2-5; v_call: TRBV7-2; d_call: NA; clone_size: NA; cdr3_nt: TGTGCCAGCAGCAAAGGACTAATTCAAGAGACCCAGTACTTC; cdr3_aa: CASSKGLIQETQYF
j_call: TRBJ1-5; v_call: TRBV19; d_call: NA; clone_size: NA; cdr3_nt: TGTGCCAGTAGTATAGTCGTCAATCAGCCCCAGCATTTT; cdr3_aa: CASSIVVNQPQHF
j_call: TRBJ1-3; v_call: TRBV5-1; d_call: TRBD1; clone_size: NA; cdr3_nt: TGCGCCAGCAGCATACAGACAGGGGACGGAAACACCATATATTTT; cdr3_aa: CASSIQTGDGNTIYF
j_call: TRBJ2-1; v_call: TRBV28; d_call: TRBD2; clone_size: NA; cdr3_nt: TGTGCCAGCAGTTCCCGGGACTACCAGTTCTTC; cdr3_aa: CASSSRDYQFF
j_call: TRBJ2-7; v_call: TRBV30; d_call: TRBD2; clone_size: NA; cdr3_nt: TGTGCCTCTAGCGGGAGGGCATCCCACGAGCAGTACTTC; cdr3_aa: CASSGRASHEQYF
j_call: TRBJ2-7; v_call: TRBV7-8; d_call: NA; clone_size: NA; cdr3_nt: TGTGCCAGCAGCTTAGTGGGGTGGGTTTCTACCTACGAGCAGTACTTC; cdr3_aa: CASSLVGWVSTYEQYF
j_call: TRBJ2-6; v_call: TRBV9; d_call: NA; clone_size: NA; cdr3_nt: TGTGCCAGCAGCCCAATAGCTACGGGGGTGACTTTCTCTGGGGCCAACGTCCTGACTTTC; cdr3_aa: CASSPIATGVTFSGANVLTF
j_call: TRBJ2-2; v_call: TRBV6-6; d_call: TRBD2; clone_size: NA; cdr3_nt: TGTGCCAGCAGTCAAACTAGCGGGAACACCGGGGAGCTGTTTTTT; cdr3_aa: CASSQTSGNTGELFF